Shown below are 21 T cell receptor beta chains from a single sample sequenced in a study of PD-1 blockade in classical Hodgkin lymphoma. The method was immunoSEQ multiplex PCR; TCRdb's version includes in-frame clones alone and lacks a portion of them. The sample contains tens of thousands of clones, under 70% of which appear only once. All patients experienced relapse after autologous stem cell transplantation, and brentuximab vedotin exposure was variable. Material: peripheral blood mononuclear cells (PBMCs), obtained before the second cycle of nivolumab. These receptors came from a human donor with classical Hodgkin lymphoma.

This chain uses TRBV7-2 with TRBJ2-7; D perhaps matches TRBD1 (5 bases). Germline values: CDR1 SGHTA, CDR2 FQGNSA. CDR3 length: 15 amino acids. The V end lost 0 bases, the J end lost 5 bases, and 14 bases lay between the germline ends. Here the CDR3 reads CASSLAERDSHEQYV. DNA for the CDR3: TGTGCCAGCAGCTTAGCGGAACGAGACAGTCACGAGCAGTACGTC.

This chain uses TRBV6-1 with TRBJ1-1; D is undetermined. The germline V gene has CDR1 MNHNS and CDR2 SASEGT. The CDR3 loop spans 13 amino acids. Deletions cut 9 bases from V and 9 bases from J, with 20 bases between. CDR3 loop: CASKDGFQTKAFF. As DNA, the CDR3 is TGTGCCAGTAAGGACGGATTCCAAACTAAAGCTTTCTTT.

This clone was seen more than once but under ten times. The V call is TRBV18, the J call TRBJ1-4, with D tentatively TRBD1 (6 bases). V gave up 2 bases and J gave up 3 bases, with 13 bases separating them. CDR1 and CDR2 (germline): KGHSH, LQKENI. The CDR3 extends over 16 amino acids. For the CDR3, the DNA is TGTGCCAGCTCACCAGAACAGGGAAGGGCTAATGAAAAACTGTTTTTT. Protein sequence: CASSPEQGRANEKLFF.

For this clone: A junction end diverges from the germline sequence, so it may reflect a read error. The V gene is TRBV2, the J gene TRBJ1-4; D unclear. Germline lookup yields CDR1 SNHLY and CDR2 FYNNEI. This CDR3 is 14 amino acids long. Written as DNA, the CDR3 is TGTGCCAGCCGTGAAAGGGCCCGAAATGAAAAACTGTTTTTT. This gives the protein CASRERARNEKLFF.

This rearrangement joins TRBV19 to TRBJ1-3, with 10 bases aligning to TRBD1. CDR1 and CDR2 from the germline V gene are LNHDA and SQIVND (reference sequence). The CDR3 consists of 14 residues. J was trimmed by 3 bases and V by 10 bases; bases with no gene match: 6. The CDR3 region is CATEDRGFGNTIYF. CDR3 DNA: TGTGCCACCGAGGACAGGGGGTTTGGAAACACCATATATTTT.

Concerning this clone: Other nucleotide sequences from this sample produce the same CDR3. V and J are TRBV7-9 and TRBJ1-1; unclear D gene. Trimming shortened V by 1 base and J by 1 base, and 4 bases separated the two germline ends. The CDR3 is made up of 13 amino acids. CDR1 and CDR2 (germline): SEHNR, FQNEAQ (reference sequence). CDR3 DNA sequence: TGTGCCAGCAGCTTAGAAGCGAACACTGAAGCTTTCTTT. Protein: CASSLEANTEAFF.

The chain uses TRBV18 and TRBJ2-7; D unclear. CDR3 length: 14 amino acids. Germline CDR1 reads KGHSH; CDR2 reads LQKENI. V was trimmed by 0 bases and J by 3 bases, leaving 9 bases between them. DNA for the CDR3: TGTGCCAGCTCACCACCGGCCAGAGGCTACGAGCAGTACTTC. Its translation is CASSPPARGYEQYF. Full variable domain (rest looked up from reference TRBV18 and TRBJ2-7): NAGVMQNPRHLVRRRGQEARLRCSPMKGHSHVYWYRQLPEEGLKFMVYLQKENIIDESGMPKERFSAEFPKEGPSILRIQQVVRGDSAAYFCASSPPARGYEQYFGPGTRLTVT.

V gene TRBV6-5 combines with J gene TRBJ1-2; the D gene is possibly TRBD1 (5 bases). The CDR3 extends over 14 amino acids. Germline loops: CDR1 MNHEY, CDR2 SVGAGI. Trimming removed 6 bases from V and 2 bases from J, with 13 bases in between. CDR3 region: CASRPNDRNYGYTF. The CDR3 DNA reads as TGTGCCAGCAGGCCCAATGACAGAAACTATGGCTACACCTTC.

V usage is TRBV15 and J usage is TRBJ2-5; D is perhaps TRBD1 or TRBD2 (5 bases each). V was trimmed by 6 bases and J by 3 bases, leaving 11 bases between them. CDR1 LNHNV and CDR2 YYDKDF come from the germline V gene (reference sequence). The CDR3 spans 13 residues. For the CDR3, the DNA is TGTGCCACCAGTAATGGGGGAAAAGAGACCCAGTACTTC. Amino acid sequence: CATSNGGKETQYF.

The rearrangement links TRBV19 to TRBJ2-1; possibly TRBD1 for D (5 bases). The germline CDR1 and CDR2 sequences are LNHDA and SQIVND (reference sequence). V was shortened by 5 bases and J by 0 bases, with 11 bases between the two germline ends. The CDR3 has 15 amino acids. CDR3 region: CASSLGRDSYNEQFF. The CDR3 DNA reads TGTGCCAGTAGTTTGGGCAGGGACTCCTACAATGAGCAGTTCTTC.

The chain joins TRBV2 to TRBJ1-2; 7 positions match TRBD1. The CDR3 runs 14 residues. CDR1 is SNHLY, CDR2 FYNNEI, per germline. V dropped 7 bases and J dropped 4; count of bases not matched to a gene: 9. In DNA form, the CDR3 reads TGTGCCAGCACACCACAGGGGAGTGGCTATGGCTACACCTTC. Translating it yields CASTPQGSGYGYTF.

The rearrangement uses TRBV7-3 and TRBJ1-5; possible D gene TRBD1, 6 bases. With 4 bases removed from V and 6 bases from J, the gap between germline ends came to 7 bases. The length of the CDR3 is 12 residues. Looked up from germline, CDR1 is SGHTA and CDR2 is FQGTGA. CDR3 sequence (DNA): TGTGCCAGCAGCTCCAGGGGTCAGCCCCAGCATTTT. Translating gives CASSSRGQPQHF.

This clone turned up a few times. Written as DNA, the CDR3 is TGTGCCAGCAGCCCTAGTGTCGGGACAGGGGAAGAGACCCAGTACTTC. Encoded protein: CASSPSVGTGEETQYF. The chain recombines TRBV7-9 with TRBJ2-5, with 10 positions matching TRBD1. Germline lookup yields CDR1 SEHNR and CDR2 FQNEAQ (reference sequence). V shed 5 bases, J shed 3 bases, and the junction held 9 bases outside the gene matches. This CDR3 comprises 16 residues.

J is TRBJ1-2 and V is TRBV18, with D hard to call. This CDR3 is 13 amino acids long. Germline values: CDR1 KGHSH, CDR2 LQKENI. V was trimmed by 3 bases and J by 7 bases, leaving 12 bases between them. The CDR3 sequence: CASSPDLKGGYTF. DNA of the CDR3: TGTGCCAGCTCACCTGACCTTAAGGGTGGCTACACCTTC.

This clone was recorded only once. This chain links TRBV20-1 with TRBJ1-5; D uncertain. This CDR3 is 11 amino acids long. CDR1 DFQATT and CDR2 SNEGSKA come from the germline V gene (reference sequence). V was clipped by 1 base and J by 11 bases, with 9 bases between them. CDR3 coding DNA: TGCAGTGCTAGAGCCCCCTTGGCCCAGCATTTT. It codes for CSARAPLAQHF.

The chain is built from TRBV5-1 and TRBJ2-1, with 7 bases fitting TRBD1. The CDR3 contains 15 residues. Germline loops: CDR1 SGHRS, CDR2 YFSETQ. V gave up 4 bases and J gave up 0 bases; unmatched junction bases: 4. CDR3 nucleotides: TGCGCCAGCAGCCCGACAGGGTACTCCTACAATGAGCAGTTCTTC. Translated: CASSPTGYSYNEQFF.

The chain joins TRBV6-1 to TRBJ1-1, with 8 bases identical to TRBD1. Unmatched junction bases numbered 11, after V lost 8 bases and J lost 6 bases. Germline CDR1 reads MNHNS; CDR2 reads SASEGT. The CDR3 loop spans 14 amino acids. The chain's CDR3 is CASDQSRGQAEAFF. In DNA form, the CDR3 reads TGTGCCAGCGATCAAAGCAGGGGGCAAGCTGAAGCTTTCTTT.

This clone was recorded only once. The CDR3 DNA sequence: TGCGCCAGCAGCTTGGGGGGGAACTATGGCTACACCTTC. As protein: CASSLGGNYGYTF. The chain employs TRBV5-1 and TRBJ1-2; perhaps TRBD1 as D (5 bases). The ends were cut back, 0 bases at V and 2 bases at J, with 5 bases in the middle. Germline CDR1 SGHRS, CDR2 YFSETQ. The CDR3 extends over 13 amino acids. Using reference TRBV5-1 and TRBJ1-2 for the parts outside the CDR3, the full variable domain is KAGVTQTPRYLIKTRGQQVTLSCSPISGHRSVSWYQQTPGQGLQFLFEYFSETQRNKGNFPGRFSGRQFSNSRSEMNVSTLELGDSALYLCASSLGGNYGYTFGSGTRLTVV.

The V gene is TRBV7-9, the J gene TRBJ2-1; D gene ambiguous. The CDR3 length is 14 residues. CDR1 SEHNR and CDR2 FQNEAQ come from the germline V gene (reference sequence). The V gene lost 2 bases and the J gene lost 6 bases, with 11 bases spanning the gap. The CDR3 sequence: CASSLRGQINEQFF. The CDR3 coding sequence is TGTGCCAGCAGCTTAAGAGGCCAGATCAATGAGCAGTTCTTC.

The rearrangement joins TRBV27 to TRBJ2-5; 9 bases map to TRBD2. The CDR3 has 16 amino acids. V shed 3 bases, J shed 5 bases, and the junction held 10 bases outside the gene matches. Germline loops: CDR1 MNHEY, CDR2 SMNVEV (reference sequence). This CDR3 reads CASSFAAGGQWETQYF. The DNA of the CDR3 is TGTGCCAGCAGTTTTGCGGCGGGGGGGCAGTGGGAGACCCAGTACTTC.

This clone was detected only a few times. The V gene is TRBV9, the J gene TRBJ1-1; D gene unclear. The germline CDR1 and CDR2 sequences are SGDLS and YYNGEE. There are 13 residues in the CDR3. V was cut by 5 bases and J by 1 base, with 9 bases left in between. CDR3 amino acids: CASRPQTNTEAFF. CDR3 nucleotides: TGTGCCAGCAGGCCTCAGACGAACACTGAAGCTTTCTTT.